This T cell receptor (beta chain) was identified in a study of beta chain features in type 1 diabetes (dated by TCRdb to the late 2010s). In terms of the full investigation: Mean age, gender distribution, total cell number and subset yield were not different between patients and healthy donors. In the study, recently diagnosed type 1 diabetes patients and matched healthy donors were compared on the TCRB repertoires of their sorted circulating CD4+ T cell subsets. Whereas all 28 donors provided naive and central memory subsets, regulatory and stem cell-like memory subsets were isolated from just 8 patients and about 8 healthy donors. A total of over 95,000,000 sorted cells were examined across all samples, and RNA yield correlated strongly with the number of cells per subset.

Broader findings and caveats from the paper: Patients with type 1 diabetes made fewer insertions and deleted more nucleotides at VDJ recombination sites, implying thymic rearrangement abnormalities. A moderate but significant shortening of TCRB CDR3 length was observed in type 1 diabetes patients in all four CD4+ subsets. Because cDNA rather than genomic DNA was sequenced, highly expressing activated cells could have been over-represented, although no difference in activation and CD3 levels was found between groups. Shorter templates might be favored by PCR, yet because patient and control samples were amplified and corrected together, any such skew would affect both groups equally. HLA sub-analyses involved small numbers of individuals, so any influence of HLA type on TCRB rearrangement remained unresolved. Naive, central memory and regulatory TCRB repertoires appeared to be more similar among patients than among healthy donors.

The High Capacity cDNA Reverse Transcription Kit was used to reverse transcribe all of the isolated RNA, meaning that expressed TCRB transcripts were what got sequenced. Naive, central memory and regulatory T cell samples underwent deep immunoSEQ sequencing, averaging roughly 3.3 million total reads per sample. Sorted cells were lysed in RLT buffer, and RNA was extracted using DNase-treated RNeasy Micro or Mini kits according to cell number. To prevent cross-contamination, each cell subset was processed individually, whereas patient and healthy donor samples were processed jointly. The immunoSEQ multiplex PCR was used to amplify TCRB sequences from cDNA, generating 87-bp fragments that spanned the CDR3 region. Amplicons were sequenced on the Illumina HiSeq platform. The paper's data handling went like this. Synthetic template baselines were used to correct PCR bias computationally, reads within Hamming distance 2 were collapsed together, and singletons that could not be merged were discarded. Reads were aligned to IMGT to assign V, D and J genes, CDR3 length, and insertions or deletions at six rearrangement sites. Within each subset, clonotype counts were normalized to sorted cell number, and only after that were true diversity and Gini coefficients computed with the tcR R package. The overlap coefficient, calculated on TCRB nucleotide sequences, was used to measure repertoire sharing. As a proxy for the pre-selection repertoire, out-of-frame TCRB sequences from naive cells were analyzed. Entries here come from immuneACCESS through TCRdb and include only in-frame sequences with V and J called. Some clones fail to appear in such tables; in the studies checked, an unresolved V gene covers under half of the shortfall, and the cause of the remainder is unknown. V, J and clone size are those of that table, while D and trimming were read from the DNA. The sample records about 150,000 clones, roughly 10% of which are singletons. Jointly, the top ten make up less than 1.5% of the sample.

On this clone itself: It lacks a known antigen. One base away there is no much larger clone; base qualities are not given.

Each donor gave one peripheral blood draw, around 0.12 L on average, collected into heparinised tubes. A BD FACSAria II was used to sort naive, central memory, regulatory and stem cell-like memory CD4+ T cells with a panel that included CD45RO, CCR7, CD25, CD127, CD95 and CD27. Every sorted population had a purity above 95%. Right away, PBMCs were isolated by Lymphoprep density gradient centrifugation and were stained directly, with no culture step. Samples were stained and sorted in pairs, with one healthy donor and one patient per experiment, so that batch effects were minimized. The germline ends are 14 bases apart after V is trimmed by 10 bases and J by 3 bases. The germline V gene sets CDR1 to MDHEN and CDR2 to SYDVKM. Including cysteine and phenylalanine, the CDR3 has 13 amino acids. Solely the CDR3 DNA is kept, with 39 bases framed from the first base.

Here the chain combines TRBV28 and TRBJ2-3; perhaps TRBD2 is the D gene, with 7 bases matching. The sample consisted of naive CD4+ T cells from blood. Read against the paper, the sample's cell subset or site label means: true naive CD4+ T cells. This TCR was sampled from a man aged 18 to 29 in good health. The CDR3 protein is CATTRGGTDTQYF. The DNA sequence is TGTGCCACCACGAGGGGGGGGACAGATACGCAGTATTTT.